The rows below give T cell receptor beta chains drawn from one sample of a study of blood T cell repertoires in COVID-19. TCRdb's table, derived via immunoSEQ multiplex PCR, lists solely in-frame clones and lacks some. This sample carries 350,000 to 450,000 clones, 85% to 90% of them seen once, and the ten largest clones take 0.9% to 1.2%. Sequencing was carried out using PBMCs or T cells enriched from blood (not recorded which). These receptors were collected from a man between 25 and 39 years old who had recovered from COVID-19. CDR3s include the opening cysteine and the closing phenylalanine or tryptophan. A D gene is named only where the DNA matches it firmly. A row's size may be missing; if present it is once, few, many or a size class.

J,length,size,D,V,DNA,CDR3
TRBJ2-5,11,-,-,TRBV25-1,TGTGCCAGCAGAGACTTAGAGACCCAGTACTTC,CASRDLETQYF
TRBJ2-1,14,-,-,TRBV4-1,TGCGCCAGCAGCCAACGGACAGAGTACAATGAGCAGTTCTTC,CASSQRTEYNEQFF
TRBJ2-7,14,-,-,TRBV28,TGTGCCAGCAGATCCTGGAGGGCTCCCTACGAGCAGTACTTC,CASRSWRAPYEQYF
TRBJ2-3,11,-,-,TRBV7-8,TGTGCCAGCAGCCCCCAGGTTACGCAGTATTTT,CASSPQVTQYF
TRBJ1-4,14,-,TRBD1,TRBV6-5,TGTGCCAGCAGTACCGGGACAGGGAATGAAAAACTGTTTTTT,CASSTGTGNEKLFF
TRBJ1-1,14,-,-,TRBV15,TGTGCCACCAGCAGAGCCTTAGAGAACACTGAAGCTTTCTTT,CATSRALENTEAFF
TRBJ2-7,17,-,TRBD2,TRBV5-4,TGTGCCAGCAGCTTGGCCGCAGCGGGGGTCCCCGGTGCCGAGCAGTACTTC,CASSLAAAGVPGAEQYF
TRBJ1-2,15,-,-,TRBV19,TGTGCCAGTAGTATAGATAGGGGCCGATCCTATGGCTACACCTTC,CASSIDRGRSYGYTF
TRBJ1-4,18,-,TRBD1,TRBV10-2,TGCGCCAGCAGTGGAACCCCCGGACAGGGATCAACTAATGAAAAACTGTTTTTT,CASSGTPGQGSTNEKLFF
TRBJ2-2,18,few,TRBD2,TRBV4-1,TGCGCCAGCAGCCATGGCGGGAGGGCCATGGGGGGGAATGTGGAGCTGTTTTTT,CASSHGGRAMGGNVELFF
TRBJ1-2,20,-,TRBD1,TRBV15,TGTGCCACCAGCAGAGCTACCGGGACAGGGTCCCCTCTAGGTGGCTATGGCTACACCTTC,CATSRATGTGSPLGGYGYTF
TRBJ1-1,13,-,TRBD1,TRBV18,TGTGCCAGCTCGCTTCAGGGGGCTGTAGAAGCTTTCTTT,CASSLQGAVEAFF
TRBJ2-3,15,-,-,TRBV18,TGTGCCAGCTCACCAAGAAAGCAGGGCACAGATACGCAGTATTTT,CASSPRKQGTDTQYF
TRBJ2-3,13,few,-,TRBV30,TGTGCCTGGACGCAAGCTAGCACAGATACGCAGTATTTT,CAWTQASTDTQYF
TRBJ1-5,12,-,-,TRBV19,TGTGCCAGTGGCAGGGGTAATCAGCCCCAGCATTTT,CASGRGNQPQHF
TRBJ1-6,14,-,TRBD1,TRBV2,TGTGCCAGCAGGGGGGGGACAGGGGCCTCACCCCTCCACTTT,CASRGGTGASPLHF
TRBJ1-1,15,once,-,TRBV7-9,TGTGCCAGCAGCTTTCCCCGGACAGTGGGGGTGGAAGCTTTCTTT,CASSFPRTVGVEAFF
TRBJ1-1,16,-,TRBD1,TRBV10-3,TGTGCCATCAGCAAGAGGACAGGGGGCGAGCTCACTGAAGCTTTCTTT,CAISKRTGGELTEAFF
TRBJ2-2,22,-,-,TRBV23-1,TGCGCCAGCAGTCAAGAACACCCCCGCCCCCGGGACAGCCCGACTAGCACCGGGGAGCTGTTTTTT,CASSQEHPRPRDSPTSTGELFF
TRBJ1-5,15,-,TRBD1,TRBV6-5,TGTGCCAGCAGTTGCAAACAGGGGATCAATCAGCCCCAGCATTTT,CASSCKQGINQPQHF
TRBJ2-2,15,few,TRBD1,TRBV6-6,TGTGCCAGCAGGGGGACAGGGACGAACACCGGGGAGCTGTTTTTT,CASRGTGTNTGELFF
TRBJ2-7,15,-,-,TRBV6-1,TGTGCCAGCAGTGAAAGGGGGTATAAAGGGACCGAGCAGTACTTC,CASSERGYKGTEQYF
TRBJ2-7,19,-,-,TRBV7-8,TGTGCCAGCAGCTTATCCCCCCTCCCGAGCGGGCGGGCCTCCTACGAGCAGTACTTC,CASSLSPLPSGRASYEQYF
TRBJ2-4,13,-,-,TRBV7-2,TGTGCCAGCAGCTTAGATGGGGTTGGGGGCCAGTACTTC,CASSLDGVGGQYF
TRBJ2-2,17,-,TRBD2,TRBV5-1,TGCGCCAGCAGCTTACGGACTAGCGTGTCGAACACCGGGGAGCTGTTTTTT,CASSLRTSVSNTGELFF
TRBJ1-4,13,-,-,TRBV7-8,TGTGCCAGCAGCTTAGGTCATAGAGAAAAACTGTTTTTT,CASSLGHREKLFF
TRBJ1-5,13,-,-,TRBV2,TGTGCCAGCAGCAGACAGCATAATCAGCCCCAGCATTTT,CASSRQHNQPQHF
TRBJ2-2,18,-,TRBD1,TRBV19,TGTGCCAGTAGTTCCCTTGATCTGGGACAGGGATTCACCGGGGAGCTGTTTTTT,CASSSLDLGQGFTGELFF
TRBJ1-4,13,-,-,TRBV30,TGTGCCTGGAAATGGCAGGGCCATGAAAAACTGTTTTTT,CAWKWQGHEKLFF
TRBJ2-7,13,-,-,TRBV28,TGTGCCAGCAGTTTAGGAGGGTCCGGCGAGCAGTACTTC,CASSLGGSGEQYF
TRBJ2-7,13,-,-,TRBV12-3/TRBV12-4,TGTGCCAGCAGTAGGGGACTGGGGGACGAGCAGTACTTC,CASSRGLGDEQYF
TRBJ2-5,14,-,-,TRBV7-9,TGTGCCAGCAGCTTGATAGCAGGGGAAGAGACCCAGTACTTC,CASSLIAGEETQYF
TRBJ1-3,15,-,TRBD1,TRBV9,TGTGCCAGCAGCGTCGGGACAGGCTCTGGAAACACCATATATTTT,CASSVGTGSGNTIYF
TRBJ2-1,15,once,-,TRBV7-9,TGTGCCAGCAGCACAGACCCAAGGCAATCGGATGAGCAGTTCTTC,CASSTDPRQSDEQFF
TRBJ1-1,13,-,TRBD1,TRBV20-1,TGCAGTGCTAGTTGGGACAGGGACACTGAAGCTTTCTTT,CSASWDRDTEAFF
TRBJ1-2,11,-,-,TRBV28,TGTGCCAGCAGTTTACCGGTTGGCTACACCTTC,CASSLPVGYTF
TRBJ2-3,13,few,-,TRBV15,TGTGCCACCAGCAGAGATCTCCGGGATACGCAGTATTTT,CATSRDLRDTQYF
TRBJ2-3,15,-,-,TRBV28,TGTGCCAGCAGAAACCAGGGTGAGGGCACAGATACGCAGTATTTT,CASRNQGEGTDTQYF
TRBJ2-1,14,-,TRBD1,TRBV19,TGTGCCAGTAGGGAGACAGGGTTCCACAATGAGCAGTTCTTC,CASRETGFHNEQFF
TRBJ2-7,15,-,TRBD2,TRBV5-4,TGTGCCAGCAGCTTGGGTGGACTAGCGGTCTACGAGCAGTACTTC,CASSLGGLAVYEQYF
TRBJ2-1,17,-,TRBD2,TRBV5-4,TGTGCCAGCAGCTTGGCCAGTGGACTAGGGGACTACAATGAGCAGTTCTTC,CASSLASGLGDYNEQFF
TRBJ1-1,11,-,-,TRBV6-5,TGTGCCAGCATCTCCCAGGGGCGAGCTTTCTTT,CASISQGRAFF
TRBJ2-1,17,-,-,TRBV27,TGTGCCAGCAGTTTAGTAGGGAGGCAGATCCAGGGCAATGAGCAGTTCTTC,CASSLVGRQIQGNEQFF
TRBJ2-3,15,-,TRBD2,TRBV3-1/TRBV3-2,TGTGCCAGCAGCCTACTAGCGGGAGGCCTAGATACGCAGTATTTT,CASSLLAGGLDTQYF
TRBJ1-4,12,-,-,TRBV28,TGTGCCAGCAGTCCCCACAGGGAAAAACTGTTTTTT,CASSPHREKLFF
TRBJ2-7,15,-,-,TRBV13,TGTGCCAGCAGCGAAAACCTAGGCTCTACCTACGAGCAGTACTTC,CASSENLGSTYEQYF
TRBJ1-1,13,-,TRBD1,TRBV29-1,TGCAGCGTTGGGCCTACAGGGGGCGCCGAAGCTTTCTTT,CSVGPTGGAEAFF
TRBJ2-7,11,-,-,TRBV11-2,TGTGCCAGCAGCGCGGCCTACGAGCAGTACTTC,CASSAAYEQYF
TRBJ1-2,16,-,TRBD1,TRBV10-3,TGTGCCATCAGCAACACCGGGACAGGGTTTAGCTATGGCTACACCTTC,CAISNTGTGFSYGYTF
TRBJ1-5,15,-,-,TRBV24-1,TGTGCCACCAGTGATTCGGGTCAGGGATTTCAGCCCCAGCATTTT,CATSDSGQGFQPQHF
TRBJ2-3,11,-,-,TRBV29-1,TGCAGCGTTGTTACACCAAATACGCAGTATTTT,CSVVTPNTQYF
TRBJ2-1,17,-,TRBD2,TRBV7-9,TGTGCCAGCAGCCGGCGGGAGGCGGTAAGCTCCTACAATGAGCAGTTCTTC,CASSRREAVSSYNEQFF
TRBJ1-1,13,-,-,TRBV12-3/TRBV12-4,TGTGCCAGCAGTCAAGACAGGTGGACTGAAGCTTTCTTT,CASSQDRWTEAFF
TRBJ1-5,13,-,-,TRBV2,TGTGCCAGCAATCGAGGGCTGGGCCAGCCCCAGCATTTT,CASNRGLGQPQHF
TRBJ1-2,15,-,TRBD1,TRBV28,TGTGCCAGCAGTTTGGCCCCCGGGACAGGGGATGGCTACACCTTC,CASSLAPGTGDGYTF
TRBJ2-2,17,-,TRBD2,TRBV18,TGTGCCAGCTCACCAAACTCCCCGGGGGGGAACACCGGGGAGCTGTTTTTT,CASSPNSPGGNTGELFF
TRBJ2-1,15,-,TRBD2,TRBV2,TGTGCCAGCACCCCCGGGACTAGCGGGATCAATGAGCAGTTCTTC,CASTPGTSGINEQFF
TRBJ1-2,14,-,-,TRBV6-5,TGTGCCAGCAGTTACTCACAGGGTCAATATGGCTACACCTTC,CASSYSQGQYGYTF
TRBJ2-2,15,-,-,TRBV5-6,TGTGCCAGCAGCTTTCCGAGTGGGAACACCGGGGAGCTGTTTTTT,CASSFPSGNTGELFF